These 13 T cell receptor beta chains share one sample of origin, sequenced in a study of cytomegalovirus exposure and HLA in healthy donors. Clones were read by immunoSEQ multiplex PCR, and TCRdb kept only the in-frame ones, dropping some. Of tens of thousands of clones in the sample, approximately 94% were seen once. Sequencing was performed on PBMCs. The receptors derive from a woman aged 18-29 years in good health and CMV-seronegative.

The V call is TRBV6-4, the J call TRBJ2-3; the D gene is possibly TRBD1 (6 bases). Per germline, CDR1 MRHNA and CDR2 SNTAGT. This CDR3 is 13 amino acids long. The V gene lost 5 bases and the J gene lost 8 bases, with 14 bases spanning the gap. The CDR3 DNA is TGTGCCAGCAGTCGCGATGAGGGGGTTACGCAGTATTTT. This codes for CASSRDEGVTQYF.

The chain links TRBV5-4 to TRBJ2-2; D call uncertain. Germline assignment: CDR1 SGHNT and CDR2 YYREEE (reference sequence). There are 13 residues in the CDR3. Trimming pared 1 base from V and 5 bases from J, leaving 6 bases between. CDR3: CASSLILTGELFF. The DNA of the CDR3 is TGTGCCAGCAGCTTGATATTGACCGGGGAGCTGTTTTTT.

V usage is TRBV27 and J usage is TRBJ2-2; weak D call: TRBD1 (5 bases). The germline V gene encodes CDR1 MNHEY and CDR2 SMNVEV (reference sequence). The CDR3 has 16 amino acids. Trimming removed 2 bases at V and 1 base at J, with 11 bases between. The CDR3 nucleotides read TGTGCCAGCAGTTTAAGCAGGGCCTTGAACACCGGGGAGCTGTTTTTT. Encoded protein: CASSLSRALNTGELFF.

The sample holds a few counts of this clone. The genes are TRBV6-5 and TRBJ1-2; D possibly corresponds to TRBD1 (5 bases). The germline V and J ends were trimmed by 6 bases and 6 bases, with 17 bases remaining between them. The length of the CDR3 is 14 residues. CDR1 is MNHEY, CDR2 SVGAGI, per germline. This chain's CDR3 is CASSPGGSRDGYTF. CDR3 in DNA: TGTGCCAGCAGCCCCGGGGGGAGTAGGGATGGCTACACCTTC.

The chain combines TRBV10-3 with TRBJ1-4; D may be TRBD1 (6 bases). From germline, CDR1 is ENHRY and CDR2 SYGVKD. The length of the CDR3 is 15 residues. The V and J ends lost 2 bases and 3 bases respectively, with 10 bases between them. As DNA, the CDR3 is TGTGCCATCAGTGAGGGGGGGGCCGCTAATGAAAAACTGTTTTTT. Amino acid sequence: CAISEGGAANEKLFF.

The chain recombines TRBV19 with TRBJ2-3, with a possible D match to TRBD1 (6 bases). In germline, CDR1 is LNHDA, CDR2 SQIVND (reference sequence). The CDR3 length is 13 residues. Trimming stripped 9 bases from V and 3 bases from J, with 13 bases between. The CDR3 region has the DNA TGTGCCAGCCGACAGGACGCAACAGATACGCAGTATTTT. Its protein product is CASRQDATDTQYF.

The sample holds many counts of this clone. This chain connects TRBV6-5 to TRBJ1-1; a possible D gene is TRBD1 (6 bases). Germline loops: CDR1 MNHEY, CDR2 SVGAGI. The CDR3 has 14 amino acids. The V end lost 5 bases, the J end lost 0 bases, and 10 bases lay between the germline ends. The DNA of the CDR3 is TGTGCCAGCAGTAGAACAGGGATGAACACTGAAGCTTTCTTT. Translation: CASSRTGMNTEAFF.

This rearrangement joins TRBV7-2 to TRBJ2-7, with 8 bases identical to TRBD1. CDR1 and CDR2 from the germline V gene are SGHTA and FQGNSA. Trimming took 5 bases from V and 2 from J; bases not matched to a gene: 8. The CDR3 has 15 amino acids. The CDR3 DNA is TGTGCCAGCAGCGAAAGACAGGGGATCGCCTACGAGCAGTACTTC. Protein: CASSERQGIAYEQYF.

This chain uses TRBV14 with TRBJ1-4, with D perhaps TRBD1 (5 bases). CDR3 size: 15 residues. Between the trimmed V and J ends, which lost 4 bases and 0 bases, there was a span of 9 bases. Germline values: CDR1 SGHDN, CDR2 FVKESK. The CDR3 DNA is TGTGCCAGCAGCCCCCTCAGGGCAACTAATGAAAAACTGTTTTTT. It yields the protein CASSPLRATNEKLFF.

This chain links TRBV9 with TRBJ2-1; 7 bases map to TRBD1. Trimming cost V 2 bases and J 3 bases; bases outside gene matches: 5. Germline V gene sequence: CDR1 SGDLS, CDR2 YYNGEE. The CDR3 extends over 15 amino acids. This CDR3 reads CASSVGTANYNEQFF. The CDR3 DNA reads TGTGCCAGCAGCGTCGGGACAGCTAACTACAATGAGCAGTTCTTC.

This clone occurred once. The chain links TRBV28 to TRBJ2-7, with 10 bases that match TRBD1. This CDR3 has 15 residues. Germline V gene data show CDR1 as MDHEN and CDR2 as SYDVKM. Unmatched junction bases numbered 8, after V lost 3 bases and J lost 6 bases. The CDR3 DNA is TGTGCCAGCAGTTTGGGCATCGACAGGGGGCGCGAGCAGTACTTC. As protein: CASSLGIDRGREQYF.

The chain carries TRBV18 and TRBJ1-1; no definite D call. Trimming took 3 bases from V and 0 from J, leaving 8 bases between them. This CDR3 contains 14 residues. The V gene's germline CDR1 is KGHSH and CDR2 LQKENI. The CDR3, as DNA: TGTGCCAGCTCACCTTCGCAGATGAACACTGAAGCTTTCTTT. It codes for CASSPSQMNTEAFF.

This clone was detected once. The chain recombines TRBV9 with TRBJ1-3; 9 positions agree with TRBD1. V dropped 0 bases and J dropped 1; count of bases not matched to a gene: 5. Germline CDR1 is SGDLS and CDR2 is YYNGEE. This CDR3 region has 17 residues. The CDR3 DNA sequence: TGTGCCAGCAGCGTAGAGGGACAGGGAATTTCTGGAAACACCATATATTTT. As protein: CASSVEGQGISGNTIYF.